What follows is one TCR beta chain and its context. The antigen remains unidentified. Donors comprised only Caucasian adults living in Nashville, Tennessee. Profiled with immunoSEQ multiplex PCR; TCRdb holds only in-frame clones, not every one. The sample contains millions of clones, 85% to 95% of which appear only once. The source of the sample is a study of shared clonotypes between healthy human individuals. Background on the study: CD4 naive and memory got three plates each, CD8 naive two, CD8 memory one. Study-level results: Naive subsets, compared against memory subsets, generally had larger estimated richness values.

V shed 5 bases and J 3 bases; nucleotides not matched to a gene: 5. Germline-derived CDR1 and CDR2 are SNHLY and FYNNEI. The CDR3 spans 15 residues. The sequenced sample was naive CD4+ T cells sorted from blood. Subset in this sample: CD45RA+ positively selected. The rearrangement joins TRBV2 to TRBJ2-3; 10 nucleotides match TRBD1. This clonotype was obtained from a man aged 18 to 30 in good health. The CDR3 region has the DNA TGTGCCAGCAGTTATGGGACAGGGGAGACAGATACGCAGTATTTT. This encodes CASSYGTGETDTQYF. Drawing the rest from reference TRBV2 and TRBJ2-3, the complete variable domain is EPEVTQTPSHQVTQMGQEVILRCVPISNHLYFYWYRQILGQKVEFLVSFYNNEISEKSEIFDDQFSVERPDGSNFTLKIRSTKLEDSAMYFCASSYGTGETDTQYFGPGTRLTVL.